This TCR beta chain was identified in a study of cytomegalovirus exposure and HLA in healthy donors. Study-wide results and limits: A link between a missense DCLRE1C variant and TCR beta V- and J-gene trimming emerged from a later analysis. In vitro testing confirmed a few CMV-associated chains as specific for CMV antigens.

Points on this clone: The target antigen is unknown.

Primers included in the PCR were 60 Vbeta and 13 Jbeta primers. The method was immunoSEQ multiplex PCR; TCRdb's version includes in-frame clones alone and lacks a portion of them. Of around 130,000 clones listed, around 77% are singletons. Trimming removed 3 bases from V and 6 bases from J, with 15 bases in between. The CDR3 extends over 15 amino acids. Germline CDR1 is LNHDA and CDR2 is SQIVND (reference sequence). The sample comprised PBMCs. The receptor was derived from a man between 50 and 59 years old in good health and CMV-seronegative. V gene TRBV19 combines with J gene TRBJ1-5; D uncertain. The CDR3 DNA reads TGTGCCAGTAGTATTTCGGGGATTCTGCGTCAGCCCCAGCATTTT. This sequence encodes CASSISGILRQPQHF.